What follows are 23 T cell receptor beta chains derived from one specimen sequenced in a study of PD-1 blockade in classical Hodgkin lymphoma. Following autologous stem cell transplantation, relapse occurred in every patient, and exposure to brentuximab vedotin varied. The data were produced by immunoSEQ multiplex PCR, yet TCRdb's version contains in-frame clones alone and is incomplete. The sample carries about 30,000 clones, roughly two thirds recorded once. Specimen: peripheral blood mononuclear cells (PBMCs), collected before the second cycle of nivolumab. These receptors were obtained from a human donor with classical Hodgkin lymphoma.

This clone was recorded a few times. The rearrangement uses TRBV7-8 and TRBJ2-2; D not certain. The CDR3 runs 14 residues. Germline CDR1 SGHVS, CDR2 FQNEAQ. V lost 3 bases and J 0 bases, leaving 5 bases between the germline ends. The CDR3 region is CASSFAPNTGELFF. The CDR3 DNA reads TGTGCCAGCAGCTTTGCACCGAACACCGGGGAGCTGTTTTTT.

The chain uses TRBV19 and TRBJ2-2; D is possibly TRBD1 (6 bases). Germline CDR1 LNHDA, CDR2 SQIVND (reference sequence). Trimming shortened V by 7 bases and J by 2 bases, and 14 bases separated the two germline ends. This CDR3 has 15 residues. The chain's CDR3 is CASTWGPLNTGELFF. The CDR3 DNA reads as TGTGCCAGTACTTGGGGGCCCCTAAACACCGGGGAGCTGTTTTTT.

V usage is TRBV29-1 and J usage is TRBJ1-2; D gene ambiguous. V lost 5 bases and J 5 bases, leaving 18 bases between the germline ends. Germline V lookup: CDR1 SQVTM, CDR2 ANQGSEA. This CDR3 comprises 14 residues. CDR3: CSVTQRVGRYGYTF. The CDR3 coding sequence is TGCAGCGTTACTCAAAGGGTAGGAAGGTATGGCTACACCTTC.

This CDR3 is CASSPGWGLAGRDNEQFF. DNA of the CDR3: TGTGCCAGCAGCCCTGGGTGGGGGCTAGCGGGGAGAGACAATGAGCAGTTCTTC. The rearrangement uses TRBV7-8 and TRBJ2-1; 9 bases are a match to TRBD2. With 5 bases clipped from V and 5 bases from J, the junction kept 16 bases outside the gene matches. The CDR3 length is 18 residues. CDR1 is SGHVS, CDR2 FQNEAQ, per germline.

V usage is TRBV6-7 and J usage is TRBJ2-7; D remains ambiguous. TRBV6-7 is known as an ORF, though its function is uncertain. V shed 2 bases and J shed 3 bases, with 8 bases lying between them. This CDR3 is 13 amino acids long. Here the CDR3 reads CASSYGENYEQYV. CDR3 DNA: TGTGCCAGCAGTTACGGGGAAAACTACGAGCAGTACGTC.

The chain combines TRBV7-2 with TRBJ1-3, with 8 nucleotides matching TRBD1. The CDR3 sequence is 17 residues long. V lost 1 base and J lost 4; bases outside the gene matches: 9. Germline V CDR1 and CDR2: SGHTA, FQGNSA. The CDR3 spells CASSLGIGRGQGNTIYF. The CDR3, as DNA: TGTGCCAGCAGCTTAGGTATAGGCAGGGGGCAAGGAAACACCATATATTTT.

This chain joins TRBV11-3 and TRBJ1-4; TRBD1 aligns across 8 bases. Trimming at V came to 5 bases and at J to 7 bases, leaving 6 bases not matched to a gene. Germline V gene sequence: CDR1 SGHNT, CDR2 YENEEA. The CDR3 has 14 residues. The CDR3 DNA sequence: TGTGCCAGCAGCCAGGACAGGGCGGCTGAAAAACTGTTTTTT. It encodes CASSQDRAAEKLFF.

V gene TRBV30 combines with J gene TRBJ2-7; TRBD1 agrees at 10 bases. The CDR3 is 13 residues long. In germline, CDR1 is GTSNPN, CDR2 SVGIG (reference sequence). V shed 6 bases and J 7 bases; nucleotides not matched to a gene: 9. In DNA, the CDR3 is TGTGCCTGCCGAGGACAGGGGGTTCAAGAGCAGTACTTC. This sequence encodes CACRGQGVQEQYF.

The V and J genes are TRBV6-1 and TRBJ1-6, with D possibly TRBD1 on 5 matching bases. In germline, CDR1 is MNHNS, CDR2 SASEGT. The CDR3 consists of 14 residues. Trimming took off 4 bases at V and 9 bases at J, with 13 bases between the two ends. The CDR3 spells CASSGRDGGSPLHF. CDR3 nucleotides: TGTGCCAGCAGTGGAAGGGATGGGGGTTCACCCCTCCACTTT.

V and J are TRBV21-1 and TRBJ2-1; no check of the table's D call, TRBD1, against the DNA was made. TRBV21-1 is classified as a pseudogene. The CDR3 totals 20 residues. The CDR3 sequence: CASSNSTPRHRDISPDEQFF. The CDR3, as DNA: TGTGCCAGCAGCAACTCAACCCCCCGTCACCGGGACATATCCCCCGATGAGCAGTTCTTC.

The V and J genes are TRBV7-6 and TRBJ2-5, with TRBD1 identical over 10 bases. The germline CDR1 and CDR2 sequences are SGHVS and FNYEAQ. The CDR3 sequence is 14 residues long. J gave up 5 bases and V 5 bases, and 5 bases lay outside the gene matches. The CDR3 DNA follows: TGTGCCAGCAGCCGGGACAGGGGATTGGAGACCCAGTACTTC. Encoded protein: CASSRDRGLETQYF.

This clone rates as medium-sized. The chain couples TRBV19 to TRBJ1-1, with TRBD1 matching 9 bases. The germline V gene encodes CDR1 LNHDA and CDR2 SQIVND (reference sequence). This CDR3 spans 12 amino acids. The junction had 6 bases not matched to a gene; V was cut back by 5 bases and J by 11 bases. The CDR3 DNA sequence: TGTGCCAGTAGTGGGTACAGGGGGCTGGCTTTCTTT. This sequence encodes CASSGYRGLAFF. Complete variable domain (other parts from reference TRBV19 and TRBJ1-1): DGGITQSPKYLFRKEGQNVTLSCEQNLNHDAMYWYRQDPGQGLRLIYYSQIVNDFQKGDIAEGYSVSREKKESFPLTVTSAQKNPTAFYLCASSGYRGLAFFGQGTRLTVV.

V usage is TRBV27 and J usage is TRBJ2-5, with a tentative D call TRBD2 (6 bases). Trimming took off 3 bases at V and 5 bases at J, with 13 bases between the two ends. The CDR3 spans 14 residues. The germline CDR1 and CDR2 sequences are MNHEY and SMNVEV (reference sequence). The CDR3 sequence is CASSLVRAGETQYF. In DNA form, the CDR3 reads TGTGCCAGCAGTTTGGTCAGGGCGGGGGAGACCCAGTACTTC.

This chain links TRBV5-1 with TRBJ1-2, with 7 bases aligning to TRBD1. This CDR3 is built from 13 residues. The V and J ends lost 5 bases and 3 bases, in that order; junction bases with no gene match: 4. From germline, CDR1 is SGHRS and CDR2 YFSETQ. CDR3 residues: CASRPDRDYGYTF. The CDR3, as DNA: TGCGCCAGCAGACCAGACAGGGACTATGGCTACACCTTC. The whole variable domain, filled in from reference TRBV5-1 and TRBJ1-2, reads KAGVTQTPRYLIKTRGQQVTLSCSPISGHRSVSWYQQTPGQGLQFLFEYFSETQRNKGNFPGRFSGRQFSNSRSEMNVSTLELGDSALYLCASRPDRDYGYTFGSGTRLTVV.

J is TRBJ1-5 and V is TRBV19; 11 bases are a match to TRBD1. J gave up 1 base and V 5 bases, and 7 bases lay outside the gene matches. This CDR3 contains 17 residues. Germline V gene data show CDR1 as LNHDA and CDR2 as SQIVND (reference sequence). CDR3 nucleotides: TGTGCCAGTAGTCTCTCGGACAGGGGGCGAAGCAATCAGCCCCAGCATTTT. Protein sequence: CASSLSDRGRSNQPQHF.

This clone was recorded only once. The chain carries TRBV7-2 and TRBJ2-7, with 9 bases that match TRBD1. The V gene end was trimmed by 3 bases and the J gene end by 1 base; junction bases not matched to a gene: 4. The length of the CDR3 is 15 residues. Looked up from germline, CDR1 is SGHTA and CDR2 is FQGNSA. The CDR3 sequence: CASSFDRGGSYEQYV. The CDR3 DNA reads TGTGCCAGCAGCTTCGACAGGGGGGGTTCCTACGAGCAGTACGTC.

The V gene is TRBV6-5, the J gene TRBJ1-6; possibly TRBD1 for D (5 bases). Germline CDR1 and CDR2: MNHEY and SVGAGI. Trimming took 3 bases from V and 7 from J, leaving 7 bases between them. The CDR3 has 13 amino acids. This CDR3 is CASSYRGNSPLHF. In nucleotides, the CDR3 is TGTGCCAGCAGTTATCGGGGCAATTCACCCCTCCACTTT.

With respect to this clone: One junction end disagrees with the germline gene, perhaps due to a read error. V and J are TRBV7-9 and TRBJ2-7, with D perhaps matching TRBD2 (7 bases). Germline V gives CDR1 SEHNR, CDR2 FQNEAQ (reference sequence). The CDR3 runs to 10 residues. This CDR3 is CASSSAGEGF. The CDR3 DNA sequence: TGTGCCAGCAGCTCGGCAGGGGAGGGCTTC.

The chain carries TRBV30 and TRBJ2-5; D not certain. This CDR3 has 12 amino acids. Trimming left V 5 bases short and J 1 base short, with 8 bases between. CDR1 and CDR2 (germline): GTSNPN, SVGIG (reference sequence). The chain's CDR3 is CAWVRAQETQYF. As DNA, the CDR3 is TGTGCCTGGGTCCGTGCCCAAGAGACCCAGTACTTC.

J is TRBJ2-7 and V is TRBV27; D not resolved. The CDR3 extends over 14 amino acids. Germline V CDR1 and CDR2: MNHEY, SMNVEV (reference sequence). V was shortened by 0 bases and J by 2 bases, with 8 bases between the two germline ends. In DNA, the CDR3 is TGTGCCAGCAGTTTATCGCCCAACACCTACGAGCAGTACGTC. Protein product: CASSLSPNTYEQYV.

As DNA, the CDR3 is TGTGCCAGCACCCAGGGGGAAGGGATCCACGAGCAGTACTTC. Its translation: CASTQGEGIHEQYF. J is TRBJ2-7 and V is TRBV5-8; TRBD1 agrees at 7 bases. This CDR3 spans 14 amino acids. J was trimmed by 5 bases and V by 6 bases; bases with no gene match: 11. CDR1 and CDR2 from the germline V gene are SGHTS and YDEGEE.

CDR3 in amino acids: CASSYSRRQGSGGYTF. DNA of the CDR3: TGTGCCAGCAGTTACTCGAGAAGACAGGGATCGGGTGGCTACACCTTC. The rearrangement uses TRBV6-5 and TRBJ1-2; 7 nucleotides align to TRBD1. V was pared by 0 bases and J by 7 bases, with 11 bases of the junction left unmatched. In germline, CDR1 is MNHEY, CDR2 SVGAGI. This CDR3 contains 16 residues.

The rearrangement joins TRBV6-5 to TRBJ1-1, with 9 bases lining up with TRBD1. The CDR3 loop spans 15 amino acids. The junction had 11 bases not matched to a gene; V was cut back by 7 bases and J by 5 bases. Germline CDR1 and CDR2: MNHEY and SVGAGI. This chain's CDR3 is CASILLQGAQTEAFF. CDR3 bases: TGTGCCAGCATCCTTTTACAGGGGGCGCAAACTGAAGCTTTCTTT.